Listed below are T cell receptor beta chains from one sample, sequenced in a study of blood T cell repertoires in COVID-19. Sequenced by immunoSEQ multiplex PCR; TCRdb stores in-frame clones only, minus some. The sample comprises 220,000 or so clones, approximately 80% of which are singletons, and approximately 1.2% rests with the top ten. The sequencing input was PBMCs or T cells enriched from blood (not recorded which). These receptor sequences come from a woman aged 40 to 55 with acute COVID-19. Each CDR3 is given with its conserved first and last residue. Clone size appears in some rows only: once, few, many, or a class for an expanded clone.

V: TRBV25-1
size: -
J: TRBJ2-3
CDR3: CASRPPEAGGTDTQYF

V: TRBV7-2
size: -
J: TRBJ2-5
CDR3: CASSSSMGLAETQYF

V: TRBV15
size: -
J: TRBJ1-2
CDR3: CATSRDLSLQGAGGYTF

V: TRBV9
size: -
J: TRBJ1-2
CDR3: CASSAQIRQGDYGYTF

V: TRBV15
size: once
J: TRBJ1-1
CDR3: CATSRVRQNTEAFF

V: TRBV28
size: once
J: TRBJ1-2
CDR3: CASSSGTGANGYTF

V: TRBV21-1
size: -
J: TRBJ1-6
CDR3: CASSYGEDENSPLHF

V: TRBV5-1
size: -
J: TRBJ2-1
CDR3: CASSLTVQQSSYNEQFF

V: TRBV7-8
size: -
J: TRBJ2-7
CDR3: CASRVGGARYEQYF

V: TRBV24-1
size: few
J: TRBJ2-3
CDR3: CATSDPRLAGSDTQYF

V: TRBV7-2
size: -
J: TRBJ1-2
CDR3: CASTPGGRYGYTF

V: TRBV28
size: -
J: TRBJ1-3
CDR3: CASSSPHSSGNTIYF

V: TRBV3-1/TRBV3-2
size: -
J: TRBJ1-1
CDR3: CASSQQSGSTEAFF

V: TRBV12-3/TRBV12-4
size: -
J: TRBJ2-7
CDR3: CASSFGGAYEQYF

V: TRBV6-1
size: -
J: TRBJ1-6
CDR3: CASSEEAQYNSPLHF

V: TRBV6-6
size: -
J: TRBJ1-4
CDR3: CASSRSGTGGEKLFF